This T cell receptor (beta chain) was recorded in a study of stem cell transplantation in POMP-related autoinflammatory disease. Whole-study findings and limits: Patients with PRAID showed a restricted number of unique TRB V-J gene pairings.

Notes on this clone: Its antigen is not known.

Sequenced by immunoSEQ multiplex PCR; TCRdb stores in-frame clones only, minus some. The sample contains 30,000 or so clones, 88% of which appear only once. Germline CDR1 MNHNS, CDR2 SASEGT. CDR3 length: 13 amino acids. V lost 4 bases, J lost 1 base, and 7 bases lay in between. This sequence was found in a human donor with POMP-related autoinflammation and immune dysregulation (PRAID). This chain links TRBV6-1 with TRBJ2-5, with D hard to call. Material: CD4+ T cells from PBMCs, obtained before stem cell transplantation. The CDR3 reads CASSAEIQETQYF. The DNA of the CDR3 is TGTGCCAGCAGTGCCGAAATCCAAGAGACCCAGTACTTC.